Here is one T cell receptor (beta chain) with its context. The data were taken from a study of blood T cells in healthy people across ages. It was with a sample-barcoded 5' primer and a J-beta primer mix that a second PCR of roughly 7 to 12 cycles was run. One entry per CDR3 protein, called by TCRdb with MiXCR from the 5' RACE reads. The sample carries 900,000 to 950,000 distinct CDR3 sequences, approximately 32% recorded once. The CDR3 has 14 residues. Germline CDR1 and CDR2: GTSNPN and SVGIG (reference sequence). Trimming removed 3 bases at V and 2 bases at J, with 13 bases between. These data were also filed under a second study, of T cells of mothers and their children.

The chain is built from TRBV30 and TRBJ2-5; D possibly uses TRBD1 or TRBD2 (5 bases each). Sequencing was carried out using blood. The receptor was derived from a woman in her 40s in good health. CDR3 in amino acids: CAWSEGPLQETQYF. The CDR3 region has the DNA TGTGCCTGGAGCGAGGGGCCCCTACAAGAGACCCAGTACTTC. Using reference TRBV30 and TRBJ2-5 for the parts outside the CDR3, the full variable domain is SQTIHQWPATLVQPVGSPLSLECTVEGTSNPNLYWYRQAAGRGLQLLFYSVGIGQISSEVPQNLSASRPQDRQFILSSKKLLLSDSGFYLCAWSEGPLQETQYFGPGTRLLVL.